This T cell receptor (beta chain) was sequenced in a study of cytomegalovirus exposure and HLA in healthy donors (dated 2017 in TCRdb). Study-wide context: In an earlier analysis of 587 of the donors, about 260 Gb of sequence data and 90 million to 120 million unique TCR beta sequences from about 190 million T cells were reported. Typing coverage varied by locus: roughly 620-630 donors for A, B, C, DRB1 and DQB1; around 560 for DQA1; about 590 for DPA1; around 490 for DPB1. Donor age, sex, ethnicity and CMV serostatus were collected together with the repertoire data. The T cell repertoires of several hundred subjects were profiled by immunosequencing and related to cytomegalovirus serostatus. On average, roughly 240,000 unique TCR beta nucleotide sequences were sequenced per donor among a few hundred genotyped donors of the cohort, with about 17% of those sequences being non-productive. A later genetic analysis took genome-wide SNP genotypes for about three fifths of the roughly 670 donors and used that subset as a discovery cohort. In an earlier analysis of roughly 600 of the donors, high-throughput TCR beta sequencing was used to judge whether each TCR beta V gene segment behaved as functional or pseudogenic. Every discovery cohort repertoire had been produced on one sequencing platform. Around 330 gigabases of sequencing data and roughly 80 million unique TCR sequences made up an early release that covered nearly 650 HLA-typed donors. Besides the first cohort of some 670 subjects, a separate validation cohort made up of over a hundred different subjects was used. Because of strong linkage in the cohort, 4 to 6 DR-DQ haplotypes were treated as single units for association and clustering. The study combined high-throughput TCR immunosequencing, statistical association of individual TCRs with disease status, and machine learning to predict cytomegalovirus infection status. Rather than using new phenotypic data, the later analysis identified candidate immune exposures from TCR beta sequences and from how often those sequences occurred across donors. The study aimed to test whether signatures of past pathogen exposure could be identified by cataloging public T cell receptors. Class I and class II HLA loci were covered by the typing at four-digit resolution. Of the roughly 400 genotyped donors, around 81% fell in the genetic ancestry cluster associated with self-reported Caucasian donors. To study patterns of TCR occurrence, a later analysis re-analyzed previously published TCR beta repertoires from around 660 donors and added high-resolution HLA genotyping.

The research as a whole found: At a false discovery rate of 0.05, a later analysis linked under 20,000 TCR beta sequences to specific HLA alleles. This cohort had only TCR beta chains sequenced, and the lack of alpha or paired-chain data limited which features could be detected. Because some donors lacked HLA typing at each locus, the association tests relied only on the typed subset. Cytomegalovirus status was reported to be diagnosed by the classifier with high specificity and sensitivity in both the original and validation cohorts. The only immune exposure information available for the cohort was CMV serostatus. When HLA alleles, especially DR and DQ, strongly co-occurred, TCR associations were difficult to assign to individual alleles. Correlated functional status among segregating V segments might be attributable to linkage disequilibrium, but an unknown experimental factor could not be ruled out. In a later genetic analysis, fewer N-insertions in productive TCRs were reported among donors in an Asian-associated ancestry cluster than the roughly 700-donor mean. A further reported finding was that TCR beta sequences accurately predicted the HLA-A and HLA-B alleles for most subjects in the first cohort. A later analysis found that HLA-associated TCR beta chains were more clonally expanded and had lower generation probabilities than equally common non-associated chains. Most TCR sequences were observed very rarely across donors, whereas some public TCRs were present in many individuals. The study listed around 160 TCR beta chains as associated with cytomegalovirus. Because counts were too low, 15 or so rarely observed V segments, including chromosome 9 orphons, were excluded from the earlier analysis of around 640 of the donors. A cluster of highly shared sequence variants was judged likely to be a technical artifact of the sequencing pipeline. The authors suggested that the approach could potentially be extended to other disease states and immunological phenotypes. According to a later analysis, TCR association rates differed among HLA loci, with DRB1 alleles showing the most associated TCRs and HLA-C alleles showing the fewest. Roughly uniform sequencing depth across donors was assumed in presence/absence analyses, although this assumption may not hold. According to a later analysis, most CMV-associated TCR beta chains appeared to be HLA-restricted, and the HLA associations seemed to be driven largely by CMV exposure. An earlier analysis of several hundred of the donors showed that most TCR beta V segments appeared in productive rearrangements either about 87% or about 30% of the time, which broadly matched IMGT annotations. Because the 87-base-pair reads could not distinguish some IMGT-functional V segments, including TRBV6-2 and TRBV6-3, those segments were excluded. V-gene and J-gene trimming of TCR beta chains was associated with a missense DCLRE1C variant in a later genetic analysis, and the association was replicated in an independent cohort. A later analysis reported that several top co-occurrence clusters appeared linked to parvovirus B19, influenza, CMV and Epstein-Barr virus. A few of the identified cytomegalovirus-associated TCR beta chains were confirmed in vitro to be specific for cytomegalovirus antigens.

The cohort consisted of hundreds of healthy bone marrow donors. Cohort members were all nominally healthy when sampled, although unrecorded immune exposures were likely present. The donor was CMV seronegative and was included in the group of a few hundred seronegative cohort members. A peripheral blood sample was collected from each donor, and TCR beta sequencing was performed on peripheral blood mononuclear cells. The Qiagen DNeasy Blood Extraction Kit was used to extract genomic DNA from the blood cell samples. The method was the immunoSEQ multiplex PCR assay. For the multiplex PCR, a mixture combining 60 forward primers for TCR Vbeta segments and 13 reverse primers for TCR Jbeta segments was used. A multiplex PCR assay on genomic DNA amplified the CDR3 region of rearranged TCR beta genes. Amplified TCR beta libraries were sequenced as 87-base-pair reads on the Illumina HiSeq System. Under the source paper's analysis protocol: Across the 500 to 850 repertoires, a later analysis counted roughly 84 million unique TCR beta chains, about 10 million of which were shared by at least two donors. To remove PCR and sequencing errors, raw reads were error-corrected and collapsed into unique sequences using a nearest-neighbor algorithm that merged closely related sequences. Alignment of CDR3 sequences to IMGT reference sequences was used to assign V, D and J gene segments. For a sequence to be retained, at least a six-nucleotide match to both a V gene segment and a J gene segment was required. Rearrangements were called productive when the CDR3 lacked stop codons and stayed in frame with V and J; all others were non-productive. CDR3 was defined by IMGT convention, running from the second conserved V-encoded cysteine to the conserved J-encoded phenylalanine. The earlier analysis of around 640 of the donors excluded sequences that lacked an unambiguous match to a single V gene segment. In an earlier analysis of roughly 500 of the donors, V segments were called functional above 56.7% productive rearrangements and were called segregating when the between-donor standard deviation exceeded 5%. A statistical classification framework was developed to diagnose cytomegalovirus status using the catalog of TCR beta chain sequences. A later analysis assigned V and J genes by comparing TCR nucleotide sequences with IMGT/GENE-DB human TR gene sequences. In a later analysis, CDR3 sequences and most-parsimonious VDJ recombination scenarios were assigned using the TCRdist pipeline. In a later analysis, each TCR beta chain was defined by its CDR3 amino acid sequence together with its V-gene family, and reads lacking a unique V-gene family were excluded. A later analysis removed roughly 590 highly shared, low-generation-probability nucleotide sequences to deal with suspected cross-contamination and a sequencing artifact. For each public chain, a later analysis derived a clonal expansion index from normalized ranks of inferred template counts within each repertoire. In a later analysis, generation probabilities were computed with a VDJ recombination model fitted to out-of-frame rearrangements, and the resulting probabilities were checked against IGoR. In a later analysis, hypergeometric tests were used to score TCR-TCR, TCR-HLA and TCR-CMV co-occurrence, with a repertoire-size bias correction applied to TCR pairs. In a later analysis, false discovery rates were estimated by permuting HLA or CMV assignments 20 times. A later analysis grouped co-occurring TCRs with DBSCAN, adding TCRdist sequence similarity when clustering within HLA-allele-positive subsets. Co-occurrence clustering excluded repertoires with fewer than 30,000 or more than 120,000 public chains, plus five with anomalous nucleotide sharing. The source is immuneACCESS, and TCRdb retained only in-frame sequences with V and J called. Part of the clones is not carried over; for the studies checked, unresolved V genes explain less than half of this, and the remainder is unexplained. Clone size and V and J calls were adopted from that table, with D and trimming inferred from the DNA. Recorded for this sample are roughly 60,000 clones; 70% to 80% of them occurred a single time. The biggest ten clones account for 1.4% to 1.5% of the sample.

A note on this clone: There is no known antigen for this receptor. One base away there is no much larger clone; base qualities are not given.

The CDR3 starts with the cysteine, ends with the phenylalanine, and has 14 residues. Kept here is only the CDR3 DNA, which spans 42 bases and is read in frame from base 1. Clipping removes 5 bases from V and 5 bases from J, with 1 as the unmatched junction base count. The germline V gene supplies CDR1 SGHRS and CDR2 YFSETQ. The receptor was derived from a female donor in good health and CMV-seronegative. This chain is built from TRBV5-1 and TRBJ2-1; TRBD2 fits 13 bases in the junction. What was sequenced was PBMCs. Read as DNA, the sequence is TGCGCCAGCAGGGGACTAGCGGGAAACAATGAGCAGTTCTTC. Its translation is CASRGLAGNNEQFF.